The 12 T cell receptor beta chains given below trace back to one sample, sequenced in a study of OX40 agonist ivuxolimab in advanced cancers. Sequencing was performed with immunoSEQ multiplex PCR; in TCRdb, only in-frame clones are kept and a portion is missing. The sample records 70,000 to 85,000 clones, 85% to 95% being singletons. The specimen comprised CD4+ or CD8+ T cells sorted from blood, sampled in a trial of the OX40 agonist ivuxolimab. The source of these receptors is an adult with an advanced solid tumor such as melanoma, head and neck, liver or kidney cancer.

The CDR3 DNA reads TGTGCCAGCAGCTCAACGGGCCCAGGGACATTGAGGGCTTATGGCTACACCTTC. The encoded protein is CASSSTGPGTLRAYGYTF. The V gene is TRBV11-2, the J gene TRBJ1-2; the D gene is possibly TRBD1 (6 bases). Germline loops: CDR1 SGHAT, CDR2 FQNNGV. There are 18 residues in the CDR3. Trimming removed 4 bases from V and 5 bases from J, with 26 bases in between.

The chain is built from TRBV4-2 and TRBJ2-5, with TRBD2 matching 9 bases. Unmatched junction bases numbered 15, after V lost 4 bases and J lost 0 bases. Germline V gene lookup returns CDR1 LGHNA and CDR2 YNFKEQ. This CDR3 has 19 residues. The chain's CDR3 is CASSPLKASGIVYQETQYF. In DNA form, the CDR3 reads TGTGCCAGCAGCCCGTTAAAGGCTAGCGGGATAGTGTACCAAGAGACCCAGTACTTC.

This rearrangement joins TRBV2 to TRBJ1-1; 12 nucleotides match TRBD1. Unmatched junction bases numbered 9, after V lost 9 bases and J lost 1 base. CDR1 and CDR2 (germline): SNHLY, FYNNEI. The CDR3 is 16 residues long. Here the CDR3 DNA reads TGTGCCAGACGGGACAGGGGGCAAGCCCCGAACACTGAAGCTTTCTTT. Translating gives CARRDRGQAPNTEAFF.

This chain links TRBV6-5 with TRBJ1-1, with D tentatively TRBD1 (5 bases). Germline lookup yields CDR1 MNHEY and CDR2 SVGAGI. The CDR3 length is 13 residues. The V end was cut by 0 bases, the J end by 4 bases, with 6 bases between. CDR3 amino acids: CASSYSRGTEAFF. As DNA, the CDR3 is TGTGCCAGCAGTTACTCGAGGGGCACTGAAGCTTTCTTT.

The chain combines TRBV7-2 with TRBJ2-5; TRBD2 agrees at 10 bases. V lost 3 bases and J lost 2; bases outside the gene matches: 3. CDR1 and CDR2 from the germline V gene are SGHTA and FQGNSA. The CDR3 consists of 15 residues. The CDR3 bases are TGTGCCAGCAGCTTCTTACTAGCGGGACAAGAGACCCAGTACTTC. Translated, it gives CASSFLLAGQETQYF. Looking up the rest from reference TRBV7-2 and TRBJ2-5 gives the full variable domain: GAGVSQSPSNKVTEKGKDVELRCDPISGHTALYWYRQSLGQGLEFLIYFQGNSAPDKSGLPSDRFSAERTGGSVSTLTIQRTQQEDSAVYLCASSFLLAGQETQYFGPGTRLLVL.

The table lists this clone with a count of one. J is TRBJ2-7 and V is TRBV9; a possible D gene is TRBD1 (6 bases). The CDR3 is 14 amino acids. In germline, CDR1 is SGDLS, CDR2 YYNGEE. V shed 7 bases and J shed 2 bases, with 16 bases lying between them. The CDR3 here is CASAEGGKTYEQYF. CDR3 DNA sequence: TGTGCCAGCGCAGAAGGGGGAAAGACCTACGAGCAGTACTTC.

The chain has TRBV5-6 and TRBJ2-3, with TRBD2 matching 9 bases. CDR1 is SGHDT, CDR2 YYEEEE, per germline. This CDR3 is 17 amino acids long. Germline trimming cut 3 bases from V and 5 bases from J; bases unmatched to any gene: 13. The CDR3 sequence is CASSSPYSGSEKDTQYF. The CDR3 nucleotides read TGTGCCAGCAGCTCACCCTATAGCGGGAGTGAAAAAGATACGCAGTATTTT.

V usage is TRBV6-1 and J usage is TRBJ2-1; 7 bases are shared with TRBD2. Germline CDR1 is MNHNS and CDR2 is SASEGT. V shed 11 bases and J 10 bases; nucleotides not matched to a gene: 11. The CDR3 contains 12 residues. The CDR3, as DNA: TGTGCCTTGCGGTCGGCTAGCGGAGAGCAGTTCTTC. Protein sequence: CALRSASGEQFF.

V is TRBV27 and J is TRBJ2-7; D is uncertain. The germline V and J ends were trimmed by 0 bases and 3 bases, with 6 bases remaining between them. CDR3 size: 13 residues. The germline CDR1 and CDR2 sequences are MNHEY and SMNVEV (reference sequence). CDR3 sequence reads: CASSLSAHYEQYF. As DNA, the CDR3 is TGTGCCAGCAGTTTATCGGCCCACTACGAGCAGTACTTC.

Here the CDR3 DNA reads TGTGCCAGCAGCTTGGTAGGGGTTCTTGGATCCAATGAGCAGTTCTTC. It translates to CASSLVGVLGSNEQFF. V is TRBV5-6 and J is TRBJ2-1; tentative D call: TRBD1 (5 bases). Germline V gene lookup returns CDR1 SGHDT and CDR2 YYEEEE. The CDR3 totals 16 residues. The ends were cut back, 0 bases at V and 6 bases at J, with 16 bases in the middle.

V is TRBV4-2 and J is TRBJ1-6; no definite D call. Trimming shortened V by 0 bases and J by 0 bases, and 12 bases separated the two germline ends. CDR1 LGHNA and CDR2 YNFKEQ come from the germline V gene. CDR3 length equals 18 residues. The CDR3 loop reads CASSQERRTSSYNSPLHF. As DNA, the CDR3 is TGTGCCAGCAGCCAAGAGAGAAGGACTAGCTCCTATAATTCACCCCTCCACTTT.

The rearrangement uses TRBV27 and TRBJ2-1; 7 bases map to TRBD1. This CDR3 is 14 amino acids long. Germline CDR1 and CDR2: MNHEY and SMNVEV (reference sequence). V lost 3 bases and J lost 4; bases outside the gene matches: 3. This chain's CDR3 is CASSFGTVYNEQFF. CDR3 nucleotides: TGTGCCAGCAGTTTCGGGACAGTTTACAATGAGCAGTTCTTC.